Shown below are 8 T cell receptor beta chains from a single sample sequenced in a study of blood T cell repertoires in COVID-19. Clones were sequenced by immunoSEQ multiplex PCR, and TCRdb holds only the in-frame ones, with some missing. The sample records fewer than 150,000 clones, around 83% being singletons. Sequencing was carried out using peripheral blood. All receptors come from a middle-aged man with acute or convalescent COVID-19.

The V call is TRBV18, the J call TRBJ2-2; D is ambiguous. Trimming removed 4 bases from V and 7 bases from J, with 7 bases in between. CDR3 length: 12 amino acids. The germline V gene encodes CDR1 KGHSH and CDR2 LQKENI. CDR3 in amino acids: CASSQPYGELFF. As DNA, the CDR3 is TGTGCCAGCTCACAACCATACGGGGAGCTGTTTTTT.

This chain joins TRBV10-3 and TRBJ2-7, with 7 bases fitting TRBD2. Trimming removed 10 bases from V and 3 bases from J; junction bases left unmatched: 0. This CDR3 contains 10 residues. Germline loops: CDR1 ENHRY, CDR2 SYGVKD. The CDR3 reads CATGGYEQYF. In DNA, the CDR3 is TGTGCCACGGGGGGCTACGAGCAGTACTTC.

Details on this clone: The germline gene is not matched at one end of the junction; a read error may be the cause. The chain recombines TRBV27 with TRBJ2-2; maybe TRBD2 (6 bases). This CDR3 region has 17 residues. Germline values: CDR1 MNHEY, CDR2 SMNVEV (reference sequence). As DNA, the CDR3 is TGTGCCAGCAGTCAGACTAGTTCGCGTTTTAACATCGGGGAGCTGTTTTTT. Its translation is CASSQTSSRFNIGELFF.

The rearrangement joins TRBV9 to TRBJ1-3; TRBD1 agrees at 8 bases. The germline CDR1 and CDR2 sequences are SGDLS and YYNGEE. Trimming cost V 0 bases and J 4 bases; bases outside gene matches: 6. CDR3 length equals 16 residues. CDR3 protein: CASSVDRGKWGNTIYF. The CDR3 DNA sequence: TGTGCCAGCAGCGTAGACAGGGGGAAGTGGGGAAACACCATATATTTT.

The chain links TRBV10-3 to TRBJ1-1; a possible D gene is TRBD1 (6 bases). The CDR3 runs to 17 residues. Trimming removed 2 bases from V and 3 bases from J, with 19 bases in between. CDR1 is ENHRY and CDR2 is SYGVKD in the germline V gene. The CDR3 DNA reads TGTGCCATCAGTGAGGGAGGAGCAGGGGCCAGTGACACTGAAGCTTTCTTT. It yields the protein CAISEGGAGASDTEAFF.

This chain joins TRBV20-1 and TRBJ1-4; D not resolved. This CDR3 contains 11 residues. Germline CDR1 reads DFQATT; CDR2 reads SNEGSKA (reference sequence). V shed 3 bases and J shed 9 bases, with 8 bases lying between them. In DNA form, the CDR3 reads TGCAGTGCTAGCGAGGGAAAAAAACTGTTTTTT. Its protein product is CSASEGKKLFF.

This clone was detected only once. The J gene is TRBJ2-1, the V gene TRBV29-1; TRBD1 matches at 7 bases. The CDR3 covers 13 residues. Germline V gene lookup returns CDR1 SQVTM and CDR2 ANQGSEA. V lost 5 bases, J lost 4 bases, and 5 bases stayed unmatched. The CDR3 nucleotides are TGCAGCGTTTACCGGGACAGATACAATGAGCAGTTCTTC. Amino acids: CSVYRDRYNEQFF.

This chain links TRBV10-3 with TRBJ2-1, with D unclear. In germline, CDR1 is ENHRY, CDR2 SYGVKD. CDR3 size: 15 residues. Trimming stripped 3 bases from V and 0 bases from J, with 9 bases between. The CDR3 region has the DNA TGTGCCATCAGTGACCCTAGTAGCTCCTACAATGAGCAGTTCTTC. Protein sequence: CAISDPSSSYNEQFF.